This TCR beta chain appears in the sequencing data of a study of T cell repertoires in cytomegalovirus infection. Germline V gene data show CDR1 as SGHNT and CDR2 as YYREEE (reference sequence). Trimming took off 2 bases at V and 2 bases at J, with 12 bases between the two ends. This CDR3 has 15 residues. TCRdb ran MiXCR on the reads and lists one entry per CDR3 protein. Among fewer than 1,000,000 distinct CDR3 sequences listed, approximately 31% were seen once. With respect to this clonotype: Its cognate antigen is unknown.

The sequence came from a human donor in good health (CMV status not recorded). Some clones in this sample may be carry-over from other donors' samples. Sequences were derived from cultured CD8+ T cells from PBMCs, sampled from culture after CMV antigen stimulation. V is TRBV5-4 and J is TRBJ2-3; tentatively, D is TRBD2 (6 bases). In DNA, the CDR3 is TGTGCCAGCAGCTTACGGAGGGAGTCCACAGATACGCAGTATTTT. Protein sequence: CASSLRRESTDTQYF.